Below, 9 T cell receptor beta chains from the same sample are listed, as sequenced in a study of monozygotic twins with inflammatory bowel disease. Reanalyzing the 5' RACE reads, TCRdb keeps one entry per CDR3 protein, without DNA. The sample table sets out 170,000 or so distinct CDR3 sequences. Material for sequencing was blood. The receptors here all came from a human donor with ulcerative colitis or Crohn's disease, or a healthy co-twin of an affected twin (not recorded which).

The CDR3 sequence is CSAARGQPQHF. The J gene is TRBJ1-5, the V gene TRBV20-1; TCRdb designates TRBD1, a call that cannot be tested without DNA. The CDR3 is 11 residues long. Germline CDR1 is DFQATT and CDR2 is SNEGSKA (reference sequence).

CDR3 in amino acids: CASKERPDGLYGTIYF. The chain recombines TRBV12-3 or TRBV12-4 with TRBJ1-3; lacking DNA, the TRBD1 call made by TCRdb goes unchecked. The length of the CDR3 is 16 residues.

The chain combines TRBV29-1 with TRBJ2-1; TCRdb indicates TRBD2, and absent DNA this call remains unverified. Per the germline V gene, CDR1 is SQVTM and CDR2 is ANQGSEA. CDR3 length: 15 amino acids. CDR3 loop: CSAIGLACSYNEQFF.

The chain joins TRBV11-2 to TRBJ2-1; without DNA, the TCRdb call of TRBD2 cannot be checked. This CDR3 has 14 amino acids. The germline gives CDR1 SGHAT, CDR2 FQNNGV. The CDR3 loop reads CASSLSGLANEQFF.

The V and J genes are TRBV5-1 and TRBJ2-1; TCRdb's assignment of TRBD1 cannot be checked, as there is no DNA. This CDR3 has 15 amino acids. Germline V gene sequence: CDR1 SGHRS, CDR2 YFSETQ. CDR3 in amino acids: CASHPDSGRGNEQFF.

The chain links TRBV4-2 to TRBJ1-2. The length of the CDR3 is 14 residues. Germline-derived CDR1 and CDR2 are LGHNA and YNFKEQ. CDR3 sequence: CASSHRQINYGYTF.

The genes are TRBV20-1 and TRBJ1-5. The germline V gene encodes CDR1 DFQATT and CDR2 SNEGSKA (reference sequence). The CDR3 has 14 amino acids. The CDR3 sequence is CSATGVVSNQPQHF.

The chain recombines TRBV3-1 with TRBJ1-1. The CDR3 contains 14 residues. Germline V lookup: CDR1 LGHDT, CDR2 YNNKEL (reference sequence). The CDR3 region is CASSPEGVHTEAFF. Filled out from reference TRBV3-1 and TRBJ1-1, the complete variable domain reads DTAVSQTPKYLVTQMGNDKSIKCEQNLGHDTMYWYKQDSKKFLKIMFSYNNKELIINETVPNRFSPKSPDKAHLNLHINSLELGDSAVYFCASSPEGVHTEAFFGQGTRLTVV.

The CDR3 loop is CASSYSPSGSNEQYF. This chain links TRBV6-2 or TRBV6-3 with TRBJ2-7; the D gene TCRdb calls, TRBD2, cannot be checked with no DNA. The CDR3 totals 15 residues. Germline values: CDR1 MNHEY, CDR2 SVGEGT.